This T cell receptor (beta chain) appears in the sequencing data of a study of sequential checkpoint blockade in melanoma. Study context: 91 pretreatment tumor DNA samples were TCRβ immunosequenced.

Treatment here: randomized to nivolumab then ipilimumab (arm A) or the reverse (arm B). Only in-frame clones appear in the TCRdb table, and some are missing; sequencing was by immunoSEQ multiplex PCR. The data contain around 2,000 clones, around 23% of them singletons. There are 11 residues in the CDR3. V was pared by 3 bases and J by 1 base, with 3 bases between. Germline V gene lookup returns CDR1 GTSNPN and CDR2 SVGIG (reference sequence). This receptor was obtained from a human donor with melanoma. This specimen consisted of tumor tissue (inferred from file names), obtained from a patient given nivolumab and ipilimumab in sequence. The V gene is TRBV30, the J gene TRBJ1-1; the D is unclear. CDR3 in DNA: TGTGCCTGGAGCAGGAACACTGAAGCTTTCTTT. The encoded protein is CAWSRNTEAFF.